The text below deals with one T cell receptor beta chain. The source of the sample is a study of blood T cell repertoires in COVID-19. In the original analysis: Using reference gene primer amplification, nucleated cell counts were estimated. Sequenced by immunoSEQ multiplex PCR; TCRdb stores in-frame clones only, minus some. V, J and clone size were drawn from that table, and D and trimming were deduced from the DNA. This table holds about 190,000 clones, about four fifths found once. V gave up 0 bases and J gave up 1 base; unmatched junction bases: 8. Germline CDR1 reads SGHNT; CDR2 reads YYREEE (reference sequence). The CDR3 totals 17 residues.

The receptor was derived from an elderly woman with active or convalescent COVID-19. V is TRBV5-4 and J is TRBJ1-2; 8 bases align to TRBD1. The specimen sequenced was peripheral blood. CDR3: CASSLVSGRGLNYGYTF. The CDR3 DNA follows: TGTGCCAGCAGCTTGGTTAGTGGCAGGGGGCTTAACTATGGCTACACCTTC.